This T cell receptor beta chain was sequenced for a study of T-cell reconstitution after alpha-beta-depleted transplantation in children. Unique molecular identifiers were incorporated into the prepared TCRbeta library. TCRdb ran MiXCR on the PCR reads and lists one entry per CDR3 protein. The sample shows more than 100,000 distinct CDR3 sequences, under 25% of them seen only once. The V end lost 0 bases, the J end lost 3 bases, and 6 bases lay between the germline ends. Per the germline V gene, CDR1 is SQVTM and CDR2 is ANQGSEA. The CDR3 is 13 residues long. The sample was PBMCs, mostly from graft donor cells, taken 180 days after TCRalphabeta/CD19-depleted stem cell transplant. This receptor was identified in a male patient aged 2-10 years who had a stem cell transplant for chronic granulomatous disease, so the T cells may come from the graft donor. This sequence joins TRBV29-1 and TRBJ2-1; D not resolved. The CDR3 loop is CSVEEGRYNEQFF. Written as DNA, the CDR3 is TGCAGCGTTGAAGAGGGCCGCTACAATGAGCAGTTCTTC.